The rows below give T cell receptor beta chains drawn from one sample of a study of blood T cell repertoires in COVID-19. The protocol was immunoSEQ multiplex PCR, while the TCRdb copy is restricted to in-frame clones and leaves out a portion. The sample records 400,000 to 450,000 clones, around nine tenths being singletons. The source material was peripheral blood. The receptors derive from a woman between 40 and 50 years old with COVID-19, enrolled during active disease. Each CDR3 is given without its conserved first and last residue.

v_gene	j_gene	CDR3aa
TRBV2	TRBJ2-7	ASGTQGALAYEQY
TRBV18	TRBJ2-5	ASSPAGQETQY
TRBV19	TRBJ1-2	ASSIRSSDYGYT
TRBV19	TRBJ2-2	ASGQGSGTGELF
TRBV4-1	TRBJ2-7	ASSQDRGDSHYWYEQY
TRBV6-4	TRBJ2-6	ASSGLAGANVLT
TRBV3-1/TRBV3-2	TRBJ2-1	ASSLEGLAGGPRNEQF
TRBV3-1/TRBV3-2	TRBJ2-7	ASNFRDRGREQY
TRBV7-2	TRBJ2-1	ASSVLASLYNEQF
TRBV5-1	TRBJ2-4	ASSLELVAVQY
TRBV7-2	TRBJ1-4	ASSLRQAGAEKLF
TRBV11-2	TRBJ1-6	ASRLKGSSYNSPLH
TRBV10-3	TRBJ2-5	AISERTGKETQY
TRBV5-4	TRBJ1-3	ASSARELTGNTIY
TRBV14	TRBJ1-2	ASSQDRTGQGYT
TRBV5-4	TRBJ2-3	ASSSGLAGVVGTDTQY
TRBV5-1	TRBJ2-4	ASSLNSPVQGGNIQY
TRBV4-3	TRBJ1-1	ASSQFIFSGAF
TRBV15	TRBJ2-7	ATSRKDRTYEQY
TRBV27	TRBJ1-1	ASSLRLGRDTEAF
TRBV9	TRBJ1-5	ASSVGSGGQPQH
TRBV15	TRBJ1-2	ATSRGGQGSYGYT
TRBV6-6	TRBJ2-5	ASSSTDRTEETQY
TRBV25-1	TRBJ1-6	ASSESRTGRGSPLH
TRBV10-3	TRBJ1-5	AISESGMTQH
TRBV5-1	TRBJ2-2	ASSLEGHTGELF
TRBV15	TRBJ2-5	ATSRGGTGETQY
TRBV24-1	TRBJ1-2	ATSDHDRGDYGYT
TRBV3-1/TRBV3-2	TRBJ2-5	ASSPTSTGPSSVGGTQY
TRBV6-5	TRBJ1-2	ASSYSGVRYGYT
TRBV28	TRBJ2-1	ASHAAGRDEQF
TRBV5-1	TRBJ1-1	ASSPETGEAF
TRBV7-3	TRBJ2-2	ASSLTFADTGELF
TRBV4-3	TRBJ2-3	ASSLGTSGVSTDTQY
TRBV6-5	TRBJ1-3	AAGQGAGNTIY
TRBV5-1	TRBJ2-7	ASSLWGGGTSVLYEQY
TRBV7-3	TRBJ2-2	ASSLTGRGATGELF
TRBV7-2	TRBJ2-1	ASSLGLYNEQF
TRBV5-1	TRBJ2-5	ASSFHRGRGEIETQY
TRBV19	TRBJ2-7	ASSMQGMTYEQY
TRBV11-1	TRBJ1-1	ASSPYRGNTEAF
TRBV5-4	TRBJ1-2	ASSSGQVGNYGYT
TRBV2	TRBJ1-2	ASSAQTAVYGYT
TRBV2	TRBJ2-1	ASSEISSYNEQF
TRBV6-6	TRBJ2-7	ASSRTGAYEQY
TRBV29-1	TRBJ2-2	SASWQGNTGELF
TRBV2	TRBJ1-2	ASMFGGAGGYT
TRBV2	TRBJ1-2	ASREQGQGYGYT